This T cell receptor (beta chain) is from a study of blood T cell repertoires in COVID-19. The overall study: The study drew acute and convalescent COVID-19 samples from the United States, Italy and Spain. Sample material is recorded as cDNA or gDNA derived from T cells, B-cell-depleted T cells, or PBMCs.

In the authors' methods: Nucleated cell number was recorded as an estimate derived from reference gene primer amplification. Produced via immunoSEQ multiplex PCR; TCRdb's table is partial and in-frame only. D and trimming were read from the DNA, whereas the V and J calls and clone size are those reported in that table. The data hold tens of thousands of clones, with about 89% observed a single time. The V gene end was trimmed by 0 bases and the J gene end by 3 bases; junction bases not matched to a gene: 2. Germline lookup yields CDR1 KGHSH and CDR2 LQKENI. This CDR3 is 14 amino acids long. Sequences were obtained from peripheral blood. The sequence came from a woman in her 70s with active COVID-19. The chain uses TRBV18 and TRBJ2-7, with 7 nucleotides matching TRBD1. The CDR3 reads CASSPPAGGYEQYF. The CDR3 DNA sequence: TGTGCCAGCTCACCACCAGCAGGGGGCTACGAGCAGTACTTC.